The 8 T cell receptor beta chains presented below share a single source sample, sequenced in a study of T cells after yellow fever vaccination. TCRdb ran MiXCR on the 5' RACE reads and lists one entry per CDR3 protein. Of about 340,000 distinct CDR3 sequences listed, about an eighth are singletons. Sequenced material: CD4+ T cells sorted from PBMCs, taken 15 days after the yellow fever booster vaccination. Receptor source: a man aged 18 to 29 who received the YFV17D yellow fever vaccine.

This clonotype was observed a handful of times. V and J are TRBV7-2 and TRBJ2-7; no definite D call. The V end lost 1 base, the J end lost 2 bases, and 6 bases lay between the germline ends. The CDR3 has 13 residues. Germline V gives CDR1 SGHTA, CDR2 FQGNSA. The CDR3 sequence is CASSLDKPYEQYV. CDR3 nucleotide sequence: TGTGCCAGCAGCTTAGACAAGCCCTACGAGCAGTACGTC.

CDR3 amino acids: CASSTRDSNSPLHF. In DNA, the CDR3 is TGTGCCAGCAGTACCCGGGACAGTAATTCACCCCTCCACTTT. The rearrangement links TRBV6-5 to TRBJ1-6; 7 bases are a match to TRBD1. CDR3 size: 14 residues. V trimming: 5 bases; J trimming: 6 bases; junction bases outside the gene matches: 4. Germline-derived CDR1 and CDR2 are MNHEY and SVGAGI.

This clonotype has just a few counts. V usage is TRBV18 and J usage is TRBJ2-3, with 10 bases matching TRBD2. The V gene end was trimmed by 2 bases and the J gene end by 7 bases; junction bases not matched to a gene: 9. The CDR3 contains 16 residues. Looked up from germline, CDR1 is KGHSH and CDR2 is LQKENI. CDR3 residues: CASSPRASGGRYTQYF. The CDR3 DNA follows: TGTGCCAGCTCACCAAGGGCTAGCGGGGGTCGGTATACGCAGTATTTT.

V is TRBV7-9 and J is TRBJ1-3; unclear D gene. The V gene's germline CDR1 is SEHNR and CDR2 FQNEAQ (reference sequence). V was shortened by 5 bases and J by 0 bases, with 11 bases between the two germline ends. The CDR3 has 15 residues. As DNA, the CDR3 is TGTGCCAGCAGCGCCCGACCGAACTCTGGAAACACCATATATTTT. This sequence encodes CASSARPNSGNTIYF. Full variable domain (outside the CDR3, taken from reference TRBV7-9 and TRBJ1-3): DTGVSQNPRHKITKRGQNVTFRCDPISEHNRLYWYRQTLGQGPEFLTYFQNEAQLEKSRLLSDRFSAERPKGSFSTLEIQRTEQGDSAMYLCASSARPNSGNTIYFGEGSWLTVV.

This clonotype was seen ten or more times. The chain links TRBV5-1 to TRBJ2-1; no reliable D call. The germline gives CDR1 SGHRS, CDR2 YFSETQ. The CDR3 runs 15 residues. V was clipped by 9 bases and J by 5 bases, with 21 bases between them. CDR3 DNA sequence: TGCGCCACTCGTACCGGGCCCCAGCTTCACAATGAGCAGTTCTTC. Translating it yields CATRTGPQLHNEQFF.

This clonotype was seen ten or more times. V and J are TRBV12-3 or TRBV12-4 and TRBJ1-1, with D perhaps matching TRBD1 (6 bases). V gave up 4 bases and J gave up 1 base, with 10 bases separating them. The CDR3 is 14 amino acids. Here the CDR3 reads CASSSQQGNTEAFF. The CDR3 nucleotides read TGTGCCAGCAGTTCGCAACAGGGGAACACTGAAGCTTTCTTT.

CDR3 in DNA: TGTGCCAGCAGTTTCTATAAGGCGACCGCACTTGAAGCTTTCTTT. Protein sequence: CASSFYKATALEAFF. J is TRBJ1-1 and V is TRBV12-3 or TRBV12-4, with D hard to call. This CDR3 region has 15 residues. Deletions cut 3 bases from V and 7 bases from J, with 18 bases between.

This clonotype was seen at least ten times. The genes are TRBV3-1 and TRBJ2-5, with no clear D. Germline CDR1 is LGHDT and CDR2 is YNNKEL (reference sequence). V was shortened by 3 bases and J by 2 bases, with 10 bases between the two germline ends. CDR3 length: 14 residues. The DNA of the CDR3 is TGTGCCAGCAGCCAGTTGGCAGCGCAAGAGACCCAGTACTTC. Translation gives CASSQLAAQETQYF.